Below are 4 T cell receptor beta chains sequenced from a single sample in a study of beta chain features in type 1 diabetes. Sequencing targeted expressed TCRB transcripts, as all isolated RNA had been reverse transcribed. Measured with immunoSEQ multiplex PCR; TCRdb has only the in-frame clones, and not every one. The repertoire holds roughly 400,000 clones, with around 14% as singletons. Sequencing was performed on naive CD4+ T cells from blood. The receptors come from a man aged 25-40 years in good health.

There are a few counts of this clone. This chain uses TRBV14 with TRBJ1-3; tentative D call: TRBD1 (6 bases). V lost 4 bases, J lost 4 bases, and 14 bases lay in between. The CDR3 consists of 15 residues. Germline assignment: CDR1 SGHDN and CDR2 FVKESK. DNA of the CDR3: TGTGCCAGCAGCCCCCGACTCGGGACAGGAAACACCATATATTTT. Encoded protein: CASSPRLGTGNTIYF.

Only a few counts were recorded for this clone. The chain uses TRBV9 and TRBJ2-1, with D maybe TRBD1 (6 bases). The germline V and J ends were trimmed by 4 bases and 7 bases, with 24 bases remaining between them. CDR1 SGDLS and CDR2 YYNGEE come from the germline V gene. This CDR3 is built from 17 residues. CDR3 loop: CASSPKQGQDAWNEQFF. CDR3 in DNA: TGTGCCAGCAGCCCAAAGCAGGGGCAGGACGCCTGGAATGAGCAGTTCTTC.

The J gene is TRBJ2-3, the V gene TRBV6-5; TRBD2 is a possible D gene (5 bases). Trimming shortened V by 0 bases and J by 0 bases, and 7 bases separated the two germline ends. CDR1 and CDR2 (germline): MNHEY, SVGAGI. The CDR3 sequence is 15 residues long. The CDR3 loop reads CASSYSQRSTDTQYF. CDR3 coding DNA: TGTGCCAGCAGTTACTCCCAGCGGAGCACAGATACGCAGTATTTT.

The chain employs TRBV5-1 and TRBJ1-5, with TRBD1 matching over 7 bases. The CDR3 sequence is 14 residues long. Germline CDR1 is SGHRS and CDR2 is YFSETQ. V was clipped by 9 bases and J by 6 bases; unmatched bases: 12. The CDR3 loop reads CANPIQGGGQPQHF. CDR3 coding DNA: TGCGCCAACCCGATCCAGGGGGGGGGTCAGCCCCAGCATTTT.